Shown below are 28 T cell receptor beta chains from a single sample sequenced in a study of blood T cell repertoires in COVID-19. TCRdb keeps only in-frame clones here, not all; method: immunoSEQ multiplex PCR. This table holds about 280,000 clones, roughly 86% found once. The sequenced sample was peripheral blood. These receptors all stem from a woman in her 30s with COVID-19, enrolled during active disease.

This clone was detected once. V usage is TRBV21-1 and J usage is TRBJ2-5; the table's D call, TRBD2, has no DNA check behind it. TRBV21-1 counts as a pseudogene. The CDR3 runs 17 residues. As DNA, the CDR3 is TGTGCCAGCAGCAAAGCAGGCCGGAGATGTTACCAAGAGACCCAGTACTTC. Protein: CASSKAGRRCYQETQYF.

The chain employs TRBV27 and TRBJ2-7; no clear D gene. Between the trimmed V and J ends, which lost 2 bases and 2 bases, there was a span of 10 bases. CDR3 size: 14 residues. CDR1 MNHEY and CDR2 SMNVEV come from the germline V gene (reference sequence). The CDR3 sequence: CASSLLGSTYEQYF. CDR3 sequence (DNA): TGTGCCAGCAGTTTACTAGGAAGCACCTACGAGCAGTACTTC.

V and J are TRBV4-1 and TRBJ2-3; 8 bases agree with TRBD1. Germline-derived CDR1 and CDR2 are MGHRA and YSYEKL. Unmatched junction bases numbered 14, after V lost 0 bases and J lost 3 bases. The CDR3 has 19 residues. CDR3 in amino acids: CASSQESSQDRAYTDTQYF. CDR3 bases: TGCGCCAGCAGCCAAGAATCTTCACAGGACAGGGCCTATACAGATACGCAGTATTTT.

The rearrangement links TRBV7-2 to TRBJ2-5, with TRBD2 identical over 9 bases. The CDR3 extends over 15 amino acids. CDR1 is SGHTA and CDR2 is FQGNSA in the germline V gene. The junction had 6 bases not matched to a gene; V was cut back by 1 base and J by 6 bases. CDR3 DNA: TGTGCCAGCAGCTTAGGGGGGAGCGGGGGGAAGACCCAGTACTTC. It translates to CASSLGGSGGKTQYF. The complete variable domain, with remaining parts taken from reference TRBV7-2 and TRBJ2-5, reads GAGVSQSPSNKVTEKGKDVELRCDPISGHTALYWYRQSLGQGLEFLIYFQGNSAPDKSGLPSDRFSAERTGGSVSTLTIQRTQQEDSAVYLCASSLGGSGGKTQYFGPGTRLLVL.

The chain links TRBV5-8 to TRBJ2-7, with 8 positions matching TRBD2. Trimming at V came to 0 bases and at J to 4 bases, leaving 9 bases not matched to a gene. From germline, CDR1 is SGHTS and CDR2 YDEGEE. The CDR3 is made up of 16 amino acids. The CDR3 DNA sequence: TGTGCCAGCAGCTTGGGGTTAGCGGGGAGGCCTTACGAGCAGTACTTC. Its protein product is CASSLGLAGRPYEQYF.

The table lists this clone with a count of one. The chain employs TRBV10-3 and TRBJ2-1; 9 bases match TRBD1. CDR1 and CDR2 (germline): ENHRY, SYGVKD. Losses at the gene ends were 10 bases for V and 5 bases for J; bases not matched to a gene: 9. This CDR3 comprises 14 residues. The CDR3 here is CATGPGQGNNEQFF. The CDR3 DNA reads TGTGCCACAGGACCCGGACAGGGGAACAATGAGCAGTTCTTC.

The chain combines TRBV27 with TRBJ1-5; 8 bases fit TRBD1. The trim removed 6 bases at V and 3 bases at J, leaving 4 bases unmatched. The CDR3 sequence is 14 residues long. From germline, CDR1 is MNHEY and CDR2 SMNVEV (reference sequence). CDR3 in DNA: TGTGCCAGCAGCTTGACAGGGGTCAATCAGCCCCAGCATTTT. This encodes CASSLTGVNQPQHF.

V usage is TRBV27 and J usage is TRBJ2-5; TRBD1 might be the D (5 bases). CDR3 length: 17 amino acids. Trimming removed 7 bases at V and 5 bases at J, with 26 bases between. Germline V lookup: CDR1 MNHEY, CDR2 SMNVEV (reference sequence). The CDR3 reads CASKTTRTNRAEETQYF. The CDR3 nucleotides read TGTGCCAGCAAGACAACCCGGACAAACCGGGCCGAGGAGACCCAGTACTTC.

The chain has TRBV6-5 and TRBJ1-4, with TRBD1 matching over 8 bases. The CDR3 length is 13 residues. V shed 7 bases and J 13 bases; nucleotides not matched to a gene: 11. Germline values: CDR1 MNHEY, CDR2 SVGAGI. CDR3 sequence: CASTQGASGGLFF. The DNA of the CDR3 is TGTGCCAGCACTCAGGGGGCCTCTGGGGGACTGTTTTTT.

The genes are TRBV10-3 and TRBJ1-6, with D possibly being TRBD1 (5 bases). V was cut by 2 bases and J by 5 bases, with 7 bases left in between. This CDR3 is 14 amino acids long. Germline V lookup: CDR1 ENHRY, CDR2 SYGVKD. The CDR3 bases are TGTGCCATCAGTGAGCAGGGAAATAATTCACCCCTCCACTTT. Protein: CAISEQGNNSPLHF.

V gene TRBV18 combines with J gene TRBJ2-7; TRBD1 aligns across 9 bases. The CDR3 length is 20 residues. With 3 bases clipped from V and 4 bases from J, the junction kept 22 bases outside the gene matches. Germline CDR1 KGHSH, CDR2 LQKENI. The CDR3 sequence: CASSPTASIPGTGSWYEQYF. In nucleotides, the CDR3 is TGTGCCAGCTCACCGACCGCCAGCATACCCGGGACAGGGTCTTGGTACGAGCAGTACTTC.

V usage is TRBV5-4 and J usage is TRBJ1-1, with D tentatively TRBD1 (5 bases). Germline values: CDR1 SGHNT, CDR2 YYREEE (reference sequence). V was shortened by 3 bases and J by 1 base, with 13 bases between the two germline ends. CDR3 length: 15 residues. DNA for the CDR3: TGTGCCAGCAGCTCCCAGGGAGGAGGGAACACTGAAGCTTTCTTT. Its protein product is CASSSQGGGNTEAFF.

This sequence joins TRBV5-6 and TRBJ1-6, with D perhaps matching TRBD1 (5 bases). Trimming took off 6 bases at V and 0 bases at J, with 16 bases between the two ends. The germline V gene encodes CDR1 SGHDT and CDR2 YYEEEE. This CDR3 region has 17 residues. Written as DNA, the CDR3 is TGTGCCAGCAATCTTCGGGGGTTGAGCTCCTATAATTCACCCCTCCACTTT. It translates to CASNLRGLSSYNSPLHF.

CDR3 protein: CASSLDPGTEAFF. The DNA for the CDR3 is TGCGCCAGCAGCTTGGACCCAGGGACTGAAGCTTTCTTT. This chain joins TRBV5-1 and TRBJ1-1, with D possibly matching TRBD1 (5 bases). CDR1 is SGHRS and CDR2 is YFSETQ in the germline V gene. The CDR3 sequence is 13 residues long. V was cut by 0 bases and J by 5 bases, with 8 bases left in between.

The chain is built from TRBV5-1 and TRBJ1-1, with a weak D call TRBD1 (5 bases). In germline, CDR1 is SGHRS, CDR2 YFSETQ. The CDR3 has 14 residues. V lost 3 bases, J lost 4 bases, and 13 bases lay in between. The CDR3 spells CASSSGEVFTEAFF. For the CDR3, the DNA is TGCGCCAGCAGCTCGGGGGAAGTTTTCACTGAAGCTTTCTTT. Based on the CDR3 plus reference TRBV5-1 and TRBJ1-1, the full variable domain is KAGVTQTPRYLIKTRGQQVTLSCSPISGHRSVSWYQQTPGQGLQFLFEYFSETQRNKGNFPGRFSGRQFSNSRSEMNVSTLELGDSALYLCASSSGEVFTEAFFGQGTRLTVV.

This clone was counted only a few times. This chain connects TRBV20-1 to TRBJ2-1; possible D gene TRBD1, 5 bases. Trimming pared 6 bases from V and 15 bases from J, leaving 12 bases between. Germline lookup yields CDR1 DFQATT and CDR2 SNEGSKA (reference sequence). This CDR3 spans 9 amino acids. DNA for the CDR3: TGCAGTGCACGGACACGGCGGTTCTTC. This encodes CSARTRRFF.

V gene TRBV11-2 combines with J gene TRBJ2-1; no definite D call. This CDR3 is built from 13 residues. The V and J ends lost 4 bases and 7 bases respectively, with 11 bases between them. The germline V gene encodes CDR1 SGHAT and CDR2 FQNNGV. This CDR3 is CASSSRSPNEQFF. CDR3 sequence (DNA): TGTGCCAGCAGCTCTAGATCGCCAAATGAGCAGTTCTTC.

This clone was picked up a small number of times. The chain is built from TRBV6-5 and TRBJ1-1; D is ambiguous. Trimming cost V 5 bases and J 7 bases, with 8 bases left between them. The CDR3 spans 11 residues. Germline CDR1 reads MNHEY; CDR2 reads SVGAGI. As DNA, the CDR3 is TGTGCCAGCAGTCCAGGCGTTGAAGCTTTCTTT. Translated, it gives CASSPGVEAFF.

This sequence joins TRBV19 and TRBJ1-4; the D gene is possibly TRBD1 (6 bases). Germline CDR1 is LNHDA and CDR2 is SQIVND (reference sequence). The length of the CDR3 is 18 residues. Trimming cost V 7 bases and J 5 bases, with 26 bases left between them. The CDR3 here is CASTGSGQAMGQNEKLFF. Written as DNA, the CDR3 is TGTGCCAGTACAGGTTCTGGGCAGGCTATGGGACAAAATGAAAAACTGTTTTTT.

This sequence joins TRBV6-5 and TRBJ1-3; no clear D gene. Trimming left V 2 bases short and J 0 bases short, with 5 bases between. The germline V gene encodes CDR1 MNHEY and CDR2 SVGAGI. The CDR3 covers 14 residues. CDR3 amino acids: CASSYEGSGNTIYF. As DNA, the CDR3 is TGTGCCAGCAGTTACGAGGGCTCTGGAAACACCATATATTTT.

V and J are TRBV2 and TRBJ1-1; 9 nucleotides line up with TRBD1. Germline V lookup: CDR1 SNHLY, CDR2 FYNNEI. The CDR3 consists of 14 residues. V shed 7 bases and J 5 bases; nucleotides not matched to a gene: 8. CDR3 region: CASTRQGGETEAFF. CDR3 DNA: TGTGCCAGCACTCGACAGGGGGGAGAAACTGAAGCTTTCTTT.

The rearrangement joins TRBV27 to TRBJ2-1; D gene ambiguous. This CDR3 has 14 amino acids. The germline CDR1 and CDR2 sequences are MNHEY and SMNVEV (reference sequence). Trimming removed 6 bases at V and 9 bases at J, with 18 bases between. As DNA, the CDR3 is TGTGCCAGCAGATTTGCTCCCCGTCTCGGTGAGCAGTTCTTC. Translation: CASRFAPRLGEQFF.

The V gene is TRBV11-2, the J gene TRBJ2-2; 7 bases line up with TRBD2. Germline-derived CDR1 and CDR2 are SGHAT and FQNNGV. After removal of 5 bases from V and 1 base from J, the junction contained 7 bases not matched to a gene. This CDR3 spans 16 amino acids. CDR3 DNA: TGTGCCAGCAGCCCCTGGGGGGGAGGGAACACCGGGGAGCTGTTTTTT. Translated: CASSPWGGGNTGELFF.

The J gene is TRBJ1-2, the V gene TRBV19, with D perhaps TRBD1 (5 bases). V dropped 4 bases and J dropped 6 bases, with 15 bases sitting between them. Germline CDR1 reads LNHDA; CDR2 reads SQIVND (reference sequence). The length of the CDR3 is 14 residues. The CDR3 is CASSSGDSKNGYTF. CDR3 in DNA: TGTGCCAGTAGTAGTGGGGACTCTAAAAATGGCTACACCTTC.

The table lists this clone with a count of one. The gene calls are TRBV27 and TRBJ1-6; D unclear. Germline CDR1 is MNHEY and CDR2 is SMNVEV (reference sequence). The V and J ends lost 4 bases and 9 bases respectively, with 13 bases between them. This CDR3 is 14 amino acids long. DNA for the CDR3: TGTGCCAGCAGTTGGGAGGGAAGGGCTTCACCCCTCCACTTT. Translation gives CASSWEGRASPLHF.

The genes are TRBV5-1 and TRBJ2-2, with D maybe TRBD1 (6 bases). The CDR3 spans 14 residues. With 4 bases removed from V and 2 bases from J, the gap between germline ends came to 9 bases. CDR1 and CDR2 from the germline V gene are SGHRS and YFSETQ. CDR3 amino acids: CASSPGQNTGELFF. The CDR3 bases are TGCGCCAGCAGCCCGGGACAAAACACCGGGGAGCTGTTTTTT. The entire variable domain, with the rest obtained from reference TRBV5-1 and TRBJ2-2, is as follows: KAGVTQTPRYLIKTRGQQVTLSCSPISGHRSVSWYQQTPGQGLQFLFEYFSETQRNKGNFPGRFSGRQFSNSRSEMNVSTLELGDSALYLCASSPGQNTGELFFGEGSRLTVL.

This chain joins TRBV7-2 and TRBJ1-4; D is ambiguous. The germline V gene encodes CDR1 SGHTA and CDR2 FQGNSA. Trimming shortened V by 2 bases and J by 3 bases, and 10 bases separated the two germline ends. The CDR3 runs 15 residues. As DNA, the CDR3 is TGTGCCAGCAGCTTAACCCAGGCGCCTAATGAAAAACTGTTTTTT. Amino acid sequence: CASSLTQAPNEKLFF.

V usage is TRBV27 and J usage is TRBJ2-2; 8 bases line up with TRBD2. The CDR3 sequence is 16 residues long. Trimming cost V 6 bases and J 1 base; bases outside gene matches: 7. CDR1 and CDR2 (germline): MNHEY, SMNVEV (reference sequence). Written as DNA, the CDR3 is TGTGCCAGCAGCCCGGGGGGGGGCAAGAACACCGGGGAGCTGTTTTTT. This codes for CASSPGGGKNTGELFF.